This TCR beta chain was captured in a study of T cell changes during pregnancy in multiple sclerosis. Sequenced by immunoSEQ multiplex PCR; TCRdb stores in-frame clones only, minus some. In the table there are over 65,000 clones, about 90% of which are singletons. Per germline, CDR1 MNHEY and CDR2 SMNVEV (reference sequence). V lost 5 bases and J lost 5; bases outside the gene matches: 9. The CDR3 contains 15 residues. The receptor's source is a female donor with multiple sclerosis, enrolled in a pregnancy study. The chain uses TRBV27 and TRBJ2-5; TRBD2 matches 9 bases. This sample comprised peripheral blood, obtained in the second trimester of pregnancy. This CDR3 reads CASSPSAGGRETQYF. CDR3 DNA: TGTGCCAGCAGTCCCTCCGCGGGGGGGAGGGAGACCCAGTACTTC.